The rows below give T cell receptor beta chains drawn from one sample of a study of blood T cell repertoires in COVID-19. Assay used: immunoSEQ multiplex PCR; TCRdb lists only in-frame clones, some missing. The sample lists about 50,000 clones; 90% to 95% were seen once. Sequences were obtained from peripheral blood. Receptors were obtained from a woman older than 75 with acute or convalescent COVID-19. The CDR3 runs from the conserved cysteine through the conserved F or W. A D gene is named only where the DNA matches it firmly. Expanded clones are given a class, and other clones once, few, many or no size at all.

d_gene	abundance	v_gene	j_gene	CDR3nt	CDR3aa
TRBD2	NA	TRBV7-8	TRBJ2-5	TGTGCCAGCAGCTTAACTAGCGGGAGGGGGAGGGAGACCCAGTACTTC	CASSLTSGRGRETQYF
NA	NA	TRBV7-3	TRBJ2-1	TGTGCCAGCAGGTTGGGGGGTTCCTACAATGAGCAGTTCTTC	CASRLGGSYNEQFF
TRBD2	NA	TRBV11-3	TRBJ2-1	TGTGCCAGCAGCCCAAGACTAGCGGGAGACAATGAGCAGTTCTTC	CASSPRLAGDNEQFF
TRBD2	few	TRBV4-3	TRBJ2-4	TGCGCCAGCAGCCAAGATCGGGGGACTAGCGGAAACATTCAGTACTTC	CASSQDRGTSGNIQYF
NA	NA	TRBV19	TRBJ2-2	TGTGCCAGTAGTATAGAGGAGGGTACCGGGGAGCTGTTTTTT	CASSIEEGTGELFF
TRBD2	NA	TRBV3-1/TRBV3-2	TRBJ2-1	TGTGCCAGCAGCCAGGGGACTAGCGGCGCTTACAATGAGCAGTTCTTC	CASSQGTSGAYNEQFF
TRBD2	NA	TRBV27	TRBJ2-7	TGTGCCAGCAGTCCCAAAGCGGGAGGATCCTACGAGCAGTACTTC	CASSPKAGGSYEQYF
NA	NA	TRBV28	TRBJ1-2	TGTGCCAGCAGTTTTCATGCGGGGGTCAATGGCTACACCTTC	CASSFHAGVNGYTF
NA	NA	TRBV3-1/TRBV3-2	TRBJ2-1	TGTGCCAGCAGCCAAGTTGCGGGCCAGTACAATGAGCAGTTCTTC	CASSQVAGQYNEQFF
TRBD2	NA	TRBV4-3	TRBJ2-7	TGCGCCAGCAGCCAAGATGTAGCGGGTCCCTACGAGCAGTACTTC	CASSQDVAGPYEQYF
TRBD1	NA	TRBV24-1	TRBJ1-2	TGTGCCACCAGTGATACCGGACAGGCTGACTACACCTTC	CATSDTGQADYTF
TRBD2	few	TRBV5-4	TRBJ2-3	TGTGCCAGCAGCTTGGGGCTAGCGGGTGGCACAGATACGCAGTATTTT	CASSLGLAGGTDTQYF